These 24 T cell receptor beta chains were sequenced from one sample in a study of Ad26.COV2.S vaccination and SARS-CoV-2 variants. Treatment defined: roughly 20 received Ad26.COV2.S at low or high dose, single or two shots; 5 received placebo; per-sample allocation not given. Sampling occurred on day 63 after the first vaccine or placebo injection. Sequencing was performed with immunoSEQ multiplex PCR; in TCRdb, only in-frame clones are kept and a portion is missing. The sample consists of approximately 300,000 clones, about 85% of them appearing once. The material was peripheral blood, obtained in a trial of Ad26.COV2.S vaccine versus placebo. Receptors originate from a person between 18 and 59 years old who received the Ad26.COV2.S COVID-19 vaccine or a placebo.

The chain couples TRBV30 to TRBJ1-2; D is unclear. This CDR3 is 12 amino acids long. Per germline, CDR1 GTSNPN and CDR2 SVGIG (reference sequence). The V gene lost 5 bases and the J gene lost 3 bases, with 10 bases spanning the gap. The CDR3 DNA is TGTGCCTGGGTATCGGAAGACTATGGCTACACCTTC. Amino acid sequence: CAWVSEDYGYTF.

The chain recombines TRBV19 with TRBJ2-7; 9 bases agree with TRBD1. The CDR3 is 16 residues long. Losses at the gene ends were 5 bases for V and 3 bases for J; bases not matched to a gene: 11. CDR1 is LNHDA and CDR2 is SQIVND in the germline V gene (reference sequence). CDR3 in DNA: TGTGCCAGTAGTCGAACAGGGGGCCTAGTGAGCTACGAGCAGTACTTC. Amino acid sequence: CASSRTGGLVSYEQYF.

Written as DNA, the CDR3 is TGTGCCAGCAGCTTAGGGCCTCTCGGGGATGAAAAACTGTTTTTT. Translation gives CASSLGPLGDEKLFF. J is TRBJ1-4 and V is TRBV7-9, with D hard to call. The CDR3 spans 15 residues. The germline V gene has CDR1 SEHNR and CDR2 FQNEAQ (reference sequence). Trimming removed 1 base at V and 6 bases at J, with 12 bases between.

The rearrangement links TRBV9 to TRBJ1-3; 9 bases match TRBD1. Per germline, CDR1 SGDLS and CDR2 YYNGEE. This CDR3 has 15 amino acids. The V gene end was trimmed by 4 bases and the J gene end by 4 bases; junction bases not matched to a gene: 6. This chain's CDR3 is CASSIRDRVGNTIYF. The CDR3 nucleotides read TGTGCCAGCAGCATCCGGGACAGGGTCGGAAACACCATATATTTT. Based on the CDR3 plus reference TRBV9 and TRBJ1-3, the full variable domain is DSGVTQTPKHLITATGQRVTLRCSPRSGDLSVYWYQQSLDQGLQFLIQYYNGEERAKGNILERFSAQQFPDLHSELNLSSLELGDSALYFCASSIRDRVGNTIYFGEGSWLTVV.

CDR3 sequence: CASSEGRGGQQFF. In nucleotides, the CDR3 is TGTGCCAGCAGTGAAGGGCGCGGGGGGCAGCAGTTCTTC. This chain joins TRBV2 and TRBJ2-1; 8 positions match TRBD2. Trimming took 1 base from V and 11 from J; bases not matched to a gene: 4. CDR3 length: 13 amino acids. Germline values: CDR1 SNHLY, CDR2 FYNNEI. Combining the CDR3 with reference TRBV2 and TRBJ2-1 gives the whole variable domain EPEVTQTPSHQVTQMGQEVILRCVPISNHLYFYWYRQILGQKVEFLVSFYNNEISEKSEIFDDQFSVERPDGSNFTLKIRSTKLEDSAMYFCASSEGRGGQQFFGPGTRLTVL.

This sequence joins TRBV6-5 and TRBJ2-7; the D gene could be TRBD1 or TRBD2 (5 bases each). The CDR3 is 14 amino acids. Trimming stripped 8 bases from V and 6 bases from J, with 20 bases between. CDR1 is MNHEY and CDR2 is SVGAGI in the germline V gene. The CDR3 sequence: CASRRSGQQGEQYF. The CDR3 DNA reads TGTGCCAGCCGGAGATCGGGGCAGCAGGGCGAGCAGTACTTC.

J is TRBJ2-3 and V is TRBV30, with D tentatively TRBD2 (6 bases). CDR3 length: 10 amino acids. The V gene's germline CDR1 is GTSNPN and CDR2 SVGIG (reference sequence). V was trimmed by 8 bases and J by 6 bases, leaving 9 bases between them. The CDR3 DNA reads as TGTGCCGGGGGGTATGATACGCAGTATTTT. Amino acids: CAGGYDTQYF.

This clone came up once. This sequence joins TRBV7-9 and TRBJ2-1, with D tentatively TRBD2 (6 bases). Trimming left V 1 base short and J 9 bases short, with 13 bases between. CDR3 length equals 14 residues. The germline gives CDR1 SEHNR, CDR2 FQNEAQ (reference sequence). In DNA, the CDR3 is TGTGCCAGCAGCTTAGTGGAGGGTGTCGGTGAGCAGTTCTTC. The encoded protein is CASSLVEGVGEQFF.

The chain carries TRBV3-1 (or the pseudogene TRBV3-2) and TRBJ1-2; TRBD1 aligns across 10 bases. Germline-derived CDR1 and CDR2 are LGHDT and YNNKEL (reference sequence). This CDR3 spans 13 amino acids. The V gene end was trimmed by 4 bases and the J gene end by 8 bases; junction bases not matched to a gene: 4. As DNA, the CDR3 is TGTGCCAGCAGCCTGGGACAGGGGATAGGCTACACCTTC. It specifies CASSLGQGIGYTF.

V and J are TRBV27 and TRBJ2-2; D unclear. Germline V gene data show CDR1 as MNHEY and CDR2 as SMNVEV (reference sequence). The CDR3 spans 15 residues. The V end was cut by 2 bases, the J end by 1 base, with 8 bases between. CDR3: CASSLRRRNTGELFF. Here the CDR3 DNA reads TGTGCCAGCAGTTTAAGGCGCAGGAACACCGGGGAGCTGTTTTTT.

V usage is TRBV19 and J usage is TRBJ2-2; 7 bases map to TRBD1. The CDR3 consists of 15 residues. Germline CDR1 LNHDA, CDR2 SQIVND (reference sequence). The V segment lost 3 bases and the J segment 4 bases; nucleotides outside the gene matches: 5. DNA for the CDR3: TGTGCCAGTAGTATCCCGGACAGGCTCACCGGGGAGCTGTTTTTT. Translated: CASSIPDRLTGELFF.

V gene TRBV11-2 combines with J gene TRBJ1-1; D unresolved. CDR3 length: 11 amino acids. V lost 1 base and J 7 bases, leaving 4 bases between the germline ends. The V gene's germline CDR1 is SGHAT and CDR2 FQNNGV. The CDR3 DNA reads TGTGCCAGCAGCTTAGGGGATGAAGCTTTCTTT. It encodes CASSLGDEAFF.

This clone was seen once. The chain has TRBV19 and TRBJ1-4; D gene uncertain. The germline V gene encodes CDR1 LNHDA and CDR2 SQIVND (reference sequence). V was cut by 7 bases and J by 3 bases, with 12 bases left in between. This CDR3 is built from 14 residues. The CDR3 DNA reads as TGTGCCAGTACTAACGACGGGTCTAATGAAAAACTGTTTTTT. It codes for CASTNDGSNEKLFF.

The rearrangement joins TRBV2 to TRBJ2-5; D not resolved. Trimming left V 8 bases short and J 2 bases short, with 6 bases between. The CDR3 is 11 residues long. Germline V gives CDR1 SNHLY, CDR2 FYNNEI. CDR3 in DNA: TGTGCCAGCGGTTATCAAGAGACCCAGTACTTC. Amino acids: CASGYQETQYF. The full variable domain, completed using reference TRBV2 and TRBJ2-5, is EPEVTQTPSHQVTQMGQEVILRCVPISNHLYFYWYRQILGQKVEFLVSFYNNEISEKSEIFDDQFSVERPDGSNFTLKIRSTKLEDSAMYFCASGYQETQYFGPGTRLLVL.

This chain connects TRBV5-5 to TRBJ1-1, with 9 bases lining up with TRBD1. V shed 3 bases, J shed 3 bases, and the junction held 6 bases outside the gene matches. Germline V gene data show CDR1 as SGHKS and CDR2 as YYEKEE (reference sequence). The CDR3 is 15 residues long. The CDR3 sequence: CASSSTGGPHTEAFF. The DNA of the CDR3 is TGTGCCAGCAGCTCGACAGGGGGTCCCCACACTGAAGCTTTCTTT.

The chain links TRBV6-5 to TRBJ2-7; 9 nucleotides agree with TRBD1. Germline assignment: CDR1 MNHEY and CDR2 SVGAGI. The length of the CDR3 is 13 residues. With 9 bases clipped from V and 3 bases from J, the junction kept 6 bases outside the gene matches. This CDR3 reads CASTGQGYYEQYF. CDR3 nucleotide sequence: TGTGCCAGTACCGGACAGGGGTACTACGAGCAGTACTTC.

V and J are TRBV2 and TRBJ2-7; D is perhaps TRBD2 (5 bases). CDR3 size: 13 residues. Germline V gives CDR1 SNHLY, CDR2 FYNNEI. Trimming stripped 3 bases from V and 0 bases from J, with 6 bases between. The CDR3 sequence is CASSDGVSYEQYF. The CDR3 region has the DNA TGTGCCAGCAGTGACGGGGTCTCCTACGAGCAGTACTTC. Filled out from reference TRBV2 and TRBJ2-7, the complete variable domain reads EPEVTQTPSHQVTQMGQEVILRCVPISNHLYFYWYRQILGQKVEFLVSFYNNEISEKSEIFDDQFSVERPDGSNFTLKIRSTKLEDSAMYFCASSDGVSYEQYFGPGTRLTVT.

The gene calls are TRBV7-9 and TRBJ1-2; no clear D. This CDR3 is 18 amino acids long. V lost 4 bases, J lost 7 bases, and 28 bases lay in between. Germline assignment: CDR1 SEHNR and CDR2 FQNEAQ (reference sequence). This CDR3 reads CASSSHYGKLKTPSGYTF. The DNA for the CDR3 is TGTGCCAGCAGCTCACATTACGGAAAGTTAAAGACCCCTTCTGGCTACACCTTC.

The CDR3 sequence is CASSLGGLSEQFF. The CDR3 DNA reads TGTGCCAGTAGTCTCGGCGGGTTGTCCGAGCAGTTCTTC. The rearrangement joins TRBV19 to TRBJ2-1, with D perhaps TRBD2 (5 bases). The CDR3 extends over 13 amino acids. The germline gives CDR1 LNHDA, CDR2 SQIVND (reference sequence). With 5 bases removed from V and 10 bases from J, the gap between germline ends came to 15 bases.

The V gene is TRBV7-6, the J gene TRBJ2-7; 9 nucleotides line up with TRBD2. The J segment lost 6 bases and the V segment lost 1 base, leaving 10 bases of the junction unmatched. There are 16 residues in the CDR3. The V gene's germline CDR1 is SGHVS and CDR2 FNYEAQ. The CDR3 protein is CASSLGAAGGLLEQYF. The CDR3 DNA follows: TGTGCCAGCAGCTTAGGGGCGGCGGGGGGGCTTCTCGAGCAGTACTTC.

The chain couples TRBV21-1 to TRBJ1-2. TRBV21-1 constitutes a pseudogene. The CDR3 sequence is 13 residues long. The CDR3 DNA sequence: TGTGCCAGCAGCAAGGGCGGGGTCTATGGCTACACCTTC. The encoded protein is CASSKGGVYGYTF.

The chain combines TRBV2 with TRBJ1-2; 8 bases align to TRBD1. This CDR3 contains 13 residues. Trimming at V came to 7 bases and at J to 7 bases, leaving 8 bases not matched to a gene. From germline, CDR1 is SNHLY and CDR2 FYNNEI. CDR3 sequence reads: CASTRQGAVGYTF. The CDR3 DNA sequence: TGTGCCAGCACCCGGCAGGGGGCGGTTGGCTACACCTTC.

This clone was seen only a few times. The CDR3 nucleotides are TGTGCCAGCAGTTACGCAGGGATCTCTGAAGCTTTCTTT. Translation gives CASSYAGISEAFF. The chain uses TRBV6-5 and TRBJ1-1; D is perhaps TRBD1 (5 bases). Germline V gives CDR1 MNHEY, CDR2 SVGAGI. The CDR3 totals 13 residues. Trimming took off 2 bases at V and 6 bases at J, with 10 bases between the two ends.

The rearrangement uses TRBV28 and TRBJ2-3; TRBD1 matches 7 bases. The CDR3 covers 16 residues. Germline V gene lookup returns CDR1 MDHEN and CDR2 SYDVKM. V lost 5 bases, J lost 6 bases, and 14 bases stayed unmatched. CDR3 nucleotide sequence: TGTGCCAGCAGTCCCGTGACAGGGTATGAAGGGGATACGCAGTATTTT. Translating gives CASSPVTGYEGDTQYF.